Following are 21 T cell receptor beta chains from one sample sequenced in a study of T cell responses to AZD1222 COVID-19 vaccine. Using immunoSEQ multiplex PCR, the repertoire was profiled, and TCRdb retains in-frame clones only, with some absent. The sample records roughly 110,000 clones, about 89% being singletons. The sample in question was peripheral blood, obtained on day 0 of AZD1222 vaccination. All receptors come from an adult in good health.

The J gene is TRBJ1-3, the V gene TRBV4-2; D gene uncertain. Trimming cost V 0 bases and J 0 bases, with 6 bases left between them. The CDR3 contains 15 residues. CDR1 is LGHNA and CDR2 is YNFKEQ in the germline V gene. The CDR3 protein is CASSQEQSSGNTIYF. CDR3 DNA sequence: TGTGCCAGCAGCCAAGAACAGTCCTCTGGAAACACCATATATTTT.

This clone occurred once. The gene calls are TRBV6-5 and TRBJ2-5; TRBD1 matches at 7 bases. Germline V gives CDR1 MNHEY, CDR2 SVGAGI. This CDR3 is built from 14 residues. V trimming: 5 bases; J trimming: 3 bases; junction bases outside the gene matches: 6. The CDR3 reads CASSTGTAKETQYF. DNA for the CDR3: TGTGCCAGCAGTACAGGGACAGCAAAAGAGACCCAGTACTTC.

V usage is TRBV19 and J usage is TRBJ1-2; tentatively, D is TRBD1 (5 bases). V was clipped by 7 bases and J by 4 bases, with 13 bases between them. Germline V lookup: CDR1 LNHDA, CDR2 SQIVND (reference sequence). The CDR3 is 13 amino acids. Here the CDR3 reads CASTPDRVYGYTF. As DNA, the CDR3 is TGTGCCAGTACCCCCGACAGAGTCTATGGCTACACCTTC.

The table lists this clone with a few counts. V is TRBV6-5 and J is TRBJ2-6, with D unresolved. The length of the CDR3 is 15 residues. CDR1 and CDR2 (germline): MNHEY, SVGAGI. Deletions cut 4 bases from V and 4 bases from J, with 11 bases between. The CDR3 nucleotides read TGTGCCAGCAGTTCCGATTGGCCGGGGGCCAACGTCCTGACTTTC. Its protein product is CASSSDWPGANVLTF.

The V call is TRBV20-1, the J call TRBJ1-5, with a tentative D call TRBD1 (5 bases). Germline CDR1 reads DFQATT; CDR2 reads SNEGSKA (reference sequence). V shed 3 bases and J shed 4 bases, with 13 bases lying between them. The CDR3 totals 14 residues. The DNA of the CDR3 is TGCAGTGCTAGTGGCGGGACGGTGAATCAGCCCCAGCATTTT. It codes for CSASGGTVNQPQHF.

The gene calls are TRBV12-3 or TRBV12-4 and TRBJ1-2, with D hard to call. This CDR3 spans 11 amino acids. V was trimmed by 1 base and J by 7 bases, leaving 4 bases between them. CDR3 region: CASSLGVGYTF. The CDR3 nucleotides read TGTGCCAGCAGTTTAGGGGTTGGCTACACCTTC.

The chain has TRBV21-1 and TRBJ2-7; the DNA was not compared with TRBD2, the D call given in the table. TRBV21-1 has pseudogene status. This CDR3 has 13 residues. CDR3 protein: CASSPRGSYEQYF. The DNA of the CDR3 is TGTGCCAGCAGCCCCCGGGGAAGCTACGAGCAGTACTTC.

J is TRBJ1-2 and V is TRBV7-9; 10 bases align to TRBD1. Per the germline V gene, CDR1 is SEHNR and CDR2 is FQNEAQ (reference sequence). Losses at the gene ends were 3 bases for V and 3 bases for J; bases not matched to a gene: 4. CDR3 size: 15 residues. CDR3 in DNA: TGTGCCAGCAGCTTGACAGGGGGCGCGGACTATGGCTACACCTTC. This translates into CASSLTGGADYGYTF.

CDR3 in DNA: TGTGCCAGCAGTGCGGAACTAGCGGGGGGGCCGGATACGCAGTATTTT. Amino acids: CASSAELAGGPDTQYF. The chain recombines TRBV6-4 with TRBJ2-3, with 13 bases identical to TRBD2. V was clipped by 4 bases and J by 6 bases; unmatched bases: 7. The germline V gene encodes CDR1 MRHNA and CDR2 SNTAGT. The length of the CDR3 is 16 residues.

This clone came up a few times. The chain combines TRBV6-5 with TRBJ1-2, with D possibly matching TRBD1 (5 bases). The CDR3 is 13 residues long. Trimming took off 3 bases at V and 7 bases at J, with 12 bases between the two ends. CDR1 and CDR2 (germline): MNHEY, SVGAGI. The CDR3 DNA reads TGTGCCAGCAGTTATGGGACCCTCGGTGGCTACACCTTC. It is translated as CASSYGTLGGYTF.

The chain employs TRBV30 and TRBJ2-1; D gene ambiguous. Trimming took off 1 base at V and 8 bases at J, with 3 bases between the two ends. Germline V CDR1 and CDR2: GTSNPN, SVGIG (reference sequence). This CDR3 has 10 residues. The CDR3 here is CAWSDYEQFF. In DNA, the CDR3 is TGTGCCTGGAGTGACTATGAGCAGTTCTTC.

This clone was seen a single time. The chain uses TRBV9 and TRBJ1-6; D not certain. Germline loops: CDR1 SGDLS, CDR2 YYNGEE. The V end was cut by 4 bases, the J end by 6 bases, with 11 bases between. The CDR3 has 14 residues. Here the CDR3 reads CASSPPSSNSPLHF. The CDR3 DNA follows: TGTGCCAGCAGCCCCCCAAGCAGTAATTCACCCCTCCACTTT. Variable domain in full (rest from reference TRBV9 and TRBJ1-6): DSGVTQTPKHLITATGQRVTLRCSPRSGDLSVYWYQQSLDQGLQFLIQYYNGEERAKGNILERFSAQQFPDLHSELNLSSLELGDSALYFCASSPPSSNSPLHFGNGTRLTVT.

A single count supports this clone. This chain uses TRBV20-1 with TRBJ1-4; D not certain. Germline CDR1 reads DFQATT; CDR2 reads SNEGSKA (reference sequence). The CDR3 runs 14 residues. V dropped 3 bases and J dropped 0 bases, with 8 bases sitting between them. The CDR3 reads CSASLRATNEKLFF. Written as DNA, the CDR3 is TGCAGTGCTAGTCTCCGGGCAACTAATGAAAAACTGTTTTTT.

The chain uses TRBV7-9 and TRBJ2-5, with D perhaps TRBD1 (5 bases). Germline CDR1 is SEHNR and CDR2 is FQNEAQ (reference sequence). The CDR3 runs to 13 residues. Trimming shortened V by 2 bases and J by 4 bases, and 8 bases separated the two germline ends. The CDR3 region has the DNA TGTGCCAGCAGCTTACGTGGGGCAGAGACCCAGTACTTC. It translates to CASSLRGAETQYF.

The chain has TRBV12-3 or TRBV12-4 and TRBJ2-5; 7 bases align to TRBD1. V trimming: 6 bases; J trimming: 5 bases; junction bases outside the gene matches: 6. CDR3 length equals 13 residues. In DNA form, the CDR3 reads TGTGCCAGCAGGAGAACAGGGGTGGAGACCCAGTACTTC. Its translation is CASRRTGVETQYF.

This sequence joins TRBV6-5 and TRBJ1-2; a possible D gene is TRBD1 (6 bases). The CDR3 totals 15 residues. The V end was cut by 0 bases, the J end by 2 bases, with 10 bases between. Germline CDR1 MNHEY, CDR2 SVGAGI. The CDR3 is CASSYSAGQNYGYTF. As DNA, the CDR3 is TGTGCCAGCAGTTACTCCGCCGGACAGAACTATGGCTACACCTTC.

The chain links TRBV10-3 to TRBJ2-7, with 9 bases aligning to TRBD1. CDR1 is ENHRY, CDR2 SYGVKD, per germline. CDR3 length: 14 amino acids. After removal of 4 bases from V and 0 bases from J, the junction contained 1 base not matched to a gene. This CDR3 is CAISGTGASYEQYF. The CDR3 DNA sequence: TGTGCCATCAGTGGGACAGGGGCCTCCTACGAGCAGTACTTC.

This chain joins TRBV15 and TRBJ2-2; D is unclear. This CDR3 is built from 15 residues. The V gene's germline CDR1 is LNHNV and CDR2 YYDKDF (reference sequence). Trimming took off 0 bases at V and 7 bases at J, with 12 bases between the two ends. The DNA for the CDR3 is TGTGCCACCAGCAGAGATGGGCTAGGTGTCGGGGAGCTGTTTTTT. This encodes CATSRDGLGVGELFF.

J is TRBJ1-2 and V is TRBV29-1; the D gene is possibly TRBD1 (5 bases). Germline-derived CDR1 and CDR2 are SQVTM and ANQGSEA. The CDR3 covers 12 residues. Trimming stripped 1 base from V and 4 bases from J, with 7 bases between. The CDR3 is CSVEGQTYGYTF. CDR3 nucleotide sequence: TGCAGCGTTGAAGGACAGACCTATGGCTACACCTTC.

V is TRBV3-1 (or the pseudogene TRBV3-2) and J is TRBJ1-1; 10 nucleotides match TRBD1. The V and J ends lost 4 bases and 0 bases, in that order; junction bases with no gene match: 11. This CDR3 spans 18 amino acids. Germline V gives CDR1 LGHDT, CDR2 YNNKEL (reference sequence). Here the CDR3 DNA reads TGTGCCAGCAGCCCCCGGGACAGGGGTGGTGGGATGAACACTGAAGCTTTCTTT. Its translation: CASSPRDRGGGMNTEAFF.

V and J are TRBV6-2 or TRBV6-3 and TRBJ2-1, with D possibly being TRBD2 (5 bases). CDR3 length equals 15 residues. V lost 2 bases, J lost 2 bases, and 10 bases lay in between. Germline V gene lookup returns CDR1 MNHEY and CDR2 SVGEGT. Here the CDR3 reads CASSYGRAPYNEQFF. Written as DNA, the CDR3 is TGTGCCAGCAGTTACGGGCGGGCCCCCTACAATGAGCAGTTCTTC.